One sample yielded the 27 T cell receptor beta chains listed below, sequenced in a study of shared clonotypes between healthy human individuals. The table came from immunoSEQ multiplex PCR; TCRdb's copy has only in-frame clones and leaves some out. Found here are more than 500,000 clones, about 96% of them singletons; the top ten hold approximately 0.067%. Sequencing input: naive CD4+ T cells sorted from blood. Subset meaning: CD45RA+ positively selected. The receptor set was obtained from a woman in her twenties or thirties in good health.

The J gene is TRBJ2-5, the V gene TRBV4-1, with D unclear. V lost 3 bases and J 5 bases, leaving 19 bases between the germline ends. CDR1 and CDR2 from the germline V gene are MGHRA and YSYEKL. The CDR3 has 16 amino acids. CDR3: CASSHPTSDSPETQYF. CDR3 bases: TGCGCCAGCAGCCACCCCACCTCGGATTCACCGGAGACCCAGTACTTC.

The DNA for the CDR3 is TGTGCCAGCAGTCCAGCAAGAATGAACACTGAAGCTTTCTTT. Residues: CASSPARMNTEAFF. The chain couples TRBV27 to TRBJ1-1; D not resolved. V lost 5 bases and J 0 bases, leaving 10 bases between the germline ends. The germline CDR1 and CDR2 sequences are MNHEY and SMNVEV (reference sequence). The CDR3 length is 14 residues.

This sequence joins TRBV11-2 and TRBJ2-1, with TRBD2 as a possible D gene (6 bases). The CDR3 sequence is 15 residues long. Germline V gene lookup returns CDR1 SGHAT and CDR2 FQNNGV. V shed 5 bases and J shed 0 bases, with 11 bases lying between them. For the CDR3, the DNA is TGTGCCAGCAGCCTGTACGGGAGCTCCTACAATGAGCAGTTCTTC. Translating it yields CASSLYGSSYNEQFF.

In nucleotides, the CDR3 is TGTGCCAGCAGCTGGGGACTAGCGGGAGGGTCCTACGAGCAGTACTTC. Protein product: CASSWGLAGGSYEQYF. The rearrangement joins TRBV7-8 to TRBJ2-7; 16 bases line up with TRBD2. The V and J ends lost 4 bases and 1 base, in that order; junction bases with no gene match: 1. The CDR3 totals 16 residues. The germline CDR1 and CDR2 sequences are SGHVS and FQNEAQ.

The CDR3 coding sequence is TGTGCCACCTCACCAGGGAGCCTCTACGAGCAGTACTTC. Its protein product is CATSPGSLYEQYF. V and J are TRBV28 and TRBJ2-7, with D perhaps matching TRBD1 or TRBD2 (5 bases each). This CDR3 region has 13 residues. Trimming removed 10 bases at V and 3 bases at J, with 16 bases between. Germline CDR1 MDHEN, CDR2 SYDVKM.

The chain joins TRBV4-1 to TRBJ1-1; TRBD1 aligns across 7 bases. This CDR3 is built from 16 residues. V lost 4 bases to trimming and J lost 0 bases; unmatched junction nucleotides: 8. The germline V gene has CDR1 MGHRA and CDR2 YSYEKL. CDR3 in amino acids: CASSPRTGAVNTEAFF. In DNA form, the CDR3 reads TGCGCCAGCAGCCCAAGGACAGGTGCCGTGAACACTGAAGCTTTCTTT.

The chain carries TRBV28 and TRBJ2-1, with a weak D call TRBD2 (6 bases). Per the germline V gene, CDR1 is MDHEN and CDR2 is SYDVKM. V lost 7 bases to trimming and J lost 2 bases, with 18 bases between them. The CDR3 runs 16 residues. The CDR3 sequence: CASTHAGQPTYNEQFF. The CDR3 DNA reads as TGTGCCAGCACTCACGCGGGGCAGCCTACCTACAATGAGCAGTTCTTC.

CDR3 DNA sequence: TGTGCCAGCAGTACCCAGGGTTGGAGAACGCCCCAGCATTTT. This gives the protein CASSTQGWRTPQHF. The chain has TRBV6-4 and TRBJ1-5; D might be TRBD1 (5 bases). The germline V and J ends were trimmed by 5 bases and 9 bases, with 17 bases remaining between them. The germline V gene encodes CDR1 MRHNA and CDR2 SNTAGT. CDR3 size: 14 residues.

J is TRBJ2-1 and V is TRBV9, with 11 bases matching TRBD2. Germline CDR1 reads SGDLS; CDR2 reads YYNGEE. CDR3 size: 14 residues. Trimming took 9 bases from V and 10 from J; bases not matched to a gene: 12. CDR3 protein: CATRRLLAGEEQFF. As DNA, the CDR3 is TGTGCCACTAGGAGGTTACTAGCGGGAGAGGAGCAGTTCTTC.

The rearrangement links TRBV5-1 to TRBJ2-2; D perhaps matches TRBD1 (7 bases). This CDR3 comprises 15 residues. Trimming removed 4 bases at V and 5 bases at J, with 15 bases between. The germline V gene has CDR1 SGHRS and CDR2 YFSETQ. The CDR3 sequence: CASSRGDSPTGELFF. The CDR3, as DNA: TGCGCCAGCAGCCGCGGGGACAGTCCTACCGGGGAGCTGTTTTTT.

The chain joins TRBV6-1 to TRBJ1-4, with D possibly matching TRBD1 (5 bases). This CDR3 has 13 residues. Germline values: CDR1 MNHNS, CDR2 SASEGT. Between the trimmed V and J ends, which lost 7 bases and 4 bases, there was a span of 10 bases. The CDR3 loop reads CASIWGINEKLFF. The CDR3 DNA follows: TGTGCCAGCATTTGGGGGATTAATGAAAAACTGTTTTTT.

J is TRBJ2-7 and V is TRBV11-2; no definite D call. Trimming shortened V by 1 base and J by 4 bases, and 8 bases separated the two germline ends. The CDR3 spans 13 residues. Germline loops: CDR1 SGHAT, CDR2 FQNNGV. CDR3 DNA sequence: TGTGCCAGCAGCTTAGCCCAATTTTACGAGCAGTACTTC. The encoded protein is CASSLAQFYEQYF. The full variable domain, rest sourced from reference TRBV11-2 and TRBJ2-7, is EAGVAQSPRYKIIEKRQSVAFWCNPISGHATLYWYQQILGQGPKLLIQFQNNGVVDDSQLPKDRFSAERLKGVDSTLKIQPAKLEDSAVYLCASSLAQFYEQYFGPGTRLTVT.

The V call is TRBV27, the J call TRBJ1-4; D remains ambiguous. Per germline, CDR1 MNHEY and CDR2 SMNVEV (reference sequence). Trimming left V 10 bases short and J 3 bases short, with 12 bases between. The CDR3 consists of 13 residues. Here the CDR3 reads CANQGLSNEKLFF. The CDR3 nucleotides read TGTGCCAACCAAGGGTTGTCTAATGAAAAACTGTTTTTT.

This chain uses TRBV19 with TRBJ2-7, with a tentative D call TRBD1 (5 bases). CDR1 and CDR2 from the germline V gene are LNHDA and SQIVND (reference sequence). V was cut by 10 bases and J by 3 bases, with 19 bases left in between. The CDR3 is 14 residues long. This CDR3 reads CATSKGINSYEQYF. As DNA, the CDR3 is TGTGCCACCAGTAAGGGGATCAACAGCTACGAGCAGTACTTC. Using reference TRBV19 and TRBJ2-7 for the parts outside the CDR3, the full variable domain is DGGITQSPKYLFRKEGQNVTLSCEQNLNHDAMYWYRQDPGQGLRLIYYSQIVNDFQKGDIAEGYSVSREKKESFPLTVTSAQKNPTAFYLCATSKGINSYEQYFGPGTRLTVT.

J is TRBJ1-1 and V is TRBV5-6; TRBD1 aligns across 7 bases. V gave up 1 base and J gave up 2 bases; unmatched junction bases: 5. The CDR3 covers 15 residues. The germline CDR1 and CDR2 sequences are SGHDT and YYEEEE. The CDR3 nucleotides are TGTGCCAGCAGCTTGCTTCAGGGGGTAAACACTGAAGCTTTCTTT. It encodes CASSLLQGVNTEAFF.

This clone is a singleton in its sample. CDR3 DNA sequence: TGCGCCAGCAGCTCTCAGGGACAGGGGGTACAGAACACTGAAGCTTTCTTT. Translation: CASSSQGQGVQNTEAFF. This chain joins TRBV5-1 and TRBJ1-1, with 11 bases identical to TRBD1. The CDR3 sequence is 17 residues long. J lost 1 base, V lost 3 bases, and 8 bases had no gene match. Germline CDR1 SGHRS, CDR2 YFSETQ.

In this sample, this clone turned up once. The genes are TRBV5-1 and TRBJ2-3; 7 nucleotides line up with TRBD2. The CDR3 covers 14 residues. Losses at the gene ends were 4 bases for V and 4 bases for J; bases not matched to a gene: 6. Germline V gene sequence: CDR1 SGHRS, CDR2 YFSETQ. Here the CDR3 DNA reads TGCGCCAGCAGCACAGCGGGAACCCCAGATACGCAGTATTTT. Protein: CASSTAGTPDTQYF.

This chain connects TRBV27 to TRBJ1-1, with no clear D. This CDR3 region has 14 residues. CDR1 is MNHEY, CDR2 SMNVEV, per germline (reference sequence). V lost 6 bases and J lost 2, with 13 bases in between. CDR3 DNA: TGTGCCAGCAGGAGAACCCCGGCAAACACTGAAGCTTTCTTT. It is translated as CASRRTPANTEAFF.

The V call is TRBV7-8, the J call TRBJ2-1; D may be TRBD1 (5 bases). Looked up from germline, CDR1 is SGHVS and CDR2 is FQNEAQ. This CDR3 has 16 amino acids. V was shortened by 1 base and J by 4 bases, with 14 bases between the two germline ends. The CDR3 region has the DNA TGTGCCAGCAGCTTAGTGCGGACACCTCAGTACAATGAGCAGTTCTTC. It codes for CASSLVRTPQYNEQFF.

This chain uses TRBV28 with TRBJ2-1; 11 bases fit TRBD2. The CDR3 covers 16 residues. V was clipped by 5 bases and J by 4 bases; unmatched bases: 7. The germline CDR1 and CDR2 sequences are MDHEN and SYDVKM. The CDR3 sequence is CASSILAGGLYNEQFF. DNA of the CDR3: TGTGCCAGCAGTATATTAGCGGGAGGGCTTTACAATGAGCAGTTCTTC.

V gene TRBV5-1 combines with J gene TRBJ2-5; perhaps TRBD1 as D (5 bases). In germline, CDR1 is SGHRS, CDR2 YFSETQ. CDR3 size: 16 residues. V lost 0 bases, J lost 0 bases, and 12 bases lay in between. CDR3: CASSLARVGYQETQYF. The CDR3 nucleotides are TGCGCCAGCAGCTTGGCCAGGGTCGGATACCAAGAGACCCAGTACTTC.

The rearrangement uses TRBV7-6 and TRBJ1-2; 8 bases fit TRBD1. There are 14 residues in the CDR3. V lost 1 base, J lost 6 bases, and 4 bases stayed unmatched. Germline V lookup: CDR1 SGHVS, CDR2 FNYEAQ. In nucleotides, the CDR3 is TGTGCCAGCAGCTTAGGGCTGGACAGGGATGGCTACACCTTC. Protein sequence: CASSLGLDRDGYTF.

The rearrangement links TRBV18 to TRBJ2-1, with 8 bases fitting TRBD2. The CDR3 length is 17 residues. The germline gives CDR1 KGHSH, CDR2 LQKENI. After removal of 3 bases from V and 11 bases from J, the junction contained 18 bases not matched to a gene. The CDR3: CASSPPLEKLAEPKQFF. The CDR3 DNA reads TGTGCCAGCTCACCTCCTTTAGAGAAACTAGCGGAGCCCAAGCAGTTCTTC.

The chain carries TRBV7-9 and TRBJ2-2; no clear D gene. This CDR3 has 17 amino acids. Trimming left V 1 base short and J 1 base short, with 13 bases between. From germline, CDR1 is SEHNR and CDR2 FQNEAQ (reference sequence). CDR3 region: CASSLVLRGQNTGELFF. The CDR3, as DNA: TGTGCCAGCAGCTTAGTACTTCGTGGTCAGAACACCGGGGAGCTGTTTTTT.

The rearrangement uses TRBV5-4 and TRBJ2-3, with D unclear. CDR1 is SGHNT, CDR2 YYREEE, per germline (reference sequence). There are 13 residues in the CDR3. V gave up 1 base and J gave up 1 base, with 4 bases separating them. The CDR3 loop is CASSLLGTDTQYF. The CDR3 bases are TGTGCCAGCAGCTTGCTGGGCACAGATACGCAGTATTTT.

The chain combines TRBV27 with TRBJ2-7; the D gene is possibly TRBD1 (5 bases). The V end was cut by 6 bases, the J end by 6 bases, with 15 bases between. The CDR3 has 13 amino acids. Germline V lookup: CDR1 MNHEY, CDR2 SMNVEV (reference sequence). The CDR3 DNA reads as TGTGCCAGCAGATCCCAGGACATACGCGAGCAGTACTTC. Protein: CASRSQDIREQYF.

The rearrangement joins TRBV2 to TRBJ2-2; 9 positions agree with TRBD2. The J segment lost 1 base and the V segment lost 0 bases, leaving 12 bases of the junction unmatched. CDR1 and CDR2 from the germline V gene are SNHLY and FYNNEI. The CDR3 runs 20 residues. The CDR3 reads CASSEARLAGIRKNTGELFF. The DNA of the CDR3 is TGTGCCAGCAGTGAAGCGCGTCTAGCGGGAATAAGGAAGAACACCGGGGAGCTGTTTTTT.